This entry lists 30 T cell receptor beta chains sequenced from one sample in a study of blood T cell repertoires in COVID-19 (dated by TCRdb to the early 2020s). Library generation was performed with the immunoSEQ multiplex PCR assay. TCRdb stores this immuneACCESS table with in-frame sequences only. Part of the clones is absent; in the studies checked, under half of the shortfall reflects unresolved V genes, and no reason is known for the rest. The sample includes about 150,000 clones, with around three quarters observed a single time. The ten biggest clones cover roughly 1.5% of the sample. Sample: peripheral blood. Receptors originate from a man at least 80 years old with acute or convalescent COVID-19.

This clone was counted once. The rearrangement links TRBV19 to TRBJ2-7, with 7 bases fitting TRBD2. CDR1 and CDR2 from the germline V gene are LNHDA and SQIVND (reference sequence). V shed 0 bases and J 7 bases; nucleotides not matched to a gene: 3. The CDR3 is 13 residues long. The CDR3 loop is CASSIDFGGEQYF. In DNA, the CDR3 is TGTGCCAGTAGTATAGATTTCGGGGGGGAGCAGTACTTC.

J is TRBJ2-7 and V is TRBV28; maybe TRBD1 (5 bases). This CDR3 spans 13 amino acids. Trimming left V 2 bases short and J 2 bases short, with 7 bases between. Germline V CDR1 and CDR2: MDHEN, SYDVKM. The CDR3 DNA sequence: TGTGCCAGCAGTTTACAGGGCACCTACGAGCAGTACGTC. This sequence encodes CASSLQGTYEQYV.

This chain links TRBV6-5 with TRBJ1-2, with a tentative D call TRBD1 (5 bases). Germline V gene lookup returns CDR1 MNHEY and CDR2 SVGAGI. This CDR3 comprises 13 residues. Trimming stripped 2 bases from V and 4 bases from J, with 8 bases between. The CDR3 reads CASSYGGGYGYTF. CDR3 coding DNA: TGTGCCAGCAGTTACGGGGGGGGCTATGGCTACACCTTC.

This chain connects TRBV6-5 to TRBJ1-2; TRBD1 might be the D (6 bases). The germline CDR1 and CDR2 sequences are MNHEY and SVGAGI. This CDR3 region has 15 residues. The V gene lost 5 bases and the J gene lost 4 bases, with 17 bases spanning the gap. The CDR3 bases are TGTGCCAGCAGTCCGGAGGCAGGGGCGAGCTATGGCTACACCTTC. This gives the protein CASSPEAGASYGYTF.

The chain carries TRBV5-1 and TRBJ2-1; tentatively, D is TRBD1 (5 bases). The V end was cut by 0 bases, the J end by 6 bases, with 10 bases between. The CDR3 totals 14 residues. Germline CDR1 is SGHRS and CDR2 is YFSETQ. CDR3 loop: CASSLEWQGNEQFF. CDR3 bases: TGCGCCAGCAGCTTGGAGTGGCAGGGCAATGAGCAGTTCTTC.

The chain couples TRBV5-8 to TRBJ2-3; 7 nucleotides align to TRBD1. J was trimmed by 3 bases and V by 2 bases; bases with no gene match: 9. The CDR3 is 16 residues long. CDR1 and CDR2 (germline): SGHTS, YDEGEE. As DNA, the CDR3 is TGTGCCAGCAGCTTCGCGGCAGGGGGAGTTACAGATACGCAGTATTTT. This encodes CASSFAAGGVTDTQYF.

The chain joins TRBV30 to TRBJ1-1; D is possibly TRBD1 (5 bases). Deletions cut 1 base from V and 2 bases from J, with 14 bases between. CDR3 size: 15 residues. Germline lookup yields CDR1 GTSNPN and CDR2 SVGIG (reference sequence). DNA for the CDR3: TGTGCCTGGAGTGCGGCAGGGCTGACAAACACTGAAGCTTTCTTT. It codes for CAWSAAGLTNTEAFF.

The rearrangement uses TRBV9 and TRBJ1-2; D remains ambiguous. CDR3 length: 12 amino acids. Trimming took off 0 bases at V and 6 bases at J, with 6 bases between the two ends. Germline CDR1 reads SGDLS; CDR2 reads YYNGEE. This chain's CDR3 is CASSVDEDGYTF. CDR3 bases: TGTGCCAGCAGCGTAGATGAGGATGGCTACACCTTC.

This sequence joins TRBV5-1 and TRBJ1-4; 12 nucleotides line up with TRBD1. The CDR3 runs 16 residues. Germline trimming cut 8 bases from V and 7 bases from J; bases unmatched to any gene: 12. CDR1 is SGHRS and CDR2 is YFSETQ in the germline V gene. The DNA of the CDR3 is TGCGCCAGTTCCCTGGGACAGGGGGCTCTAGGTGAAAAACTGTTTTTT. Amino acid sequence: CASSLGQGALGEKLFF.

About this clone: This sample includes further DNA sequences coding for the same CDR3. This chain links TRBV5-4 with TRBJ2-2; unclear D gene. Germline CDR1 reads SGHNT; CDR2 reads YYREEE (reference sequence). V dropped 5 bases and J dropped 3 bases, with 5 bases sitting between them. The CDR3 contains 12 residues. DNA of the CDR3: TGTGCCAGCAGTCTAGACACCGGGGAGCTGTTTTTT. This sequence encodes CASSLDTGELFF. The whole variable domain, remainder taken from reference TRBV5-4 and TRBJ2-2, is ETGVTQSPTHLIKTRGQQVTLRCSSQSGHNTVSWYQQALGQGPQFIFQYYREEENGRGNFPPRFSGLQFPNYSSELNVNALELDDSALYLCASSLDTGELFFGEGSRLTVL.

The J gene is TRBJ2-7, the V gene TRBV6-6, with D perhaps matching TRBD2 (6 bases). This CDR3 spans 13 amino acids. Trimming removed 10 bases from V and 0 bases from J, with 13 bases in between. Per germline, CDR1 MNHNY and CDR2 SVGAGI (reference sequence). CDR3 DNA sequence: TGTGCCACCGAGGGGAGGAGCTCCTACGAGCAGTACTTC. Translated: CATEGRSSYEQYF.

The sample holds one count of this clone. As DNA, the CDR3 is TGCGCCAGCAGCCCCGAACCGGGACAGGGGACAGATACGCAGTATTTT. Its protein is CASSPEPGQGTDTQYF. The gene calls are TRBV4-3 and TRBJ2-3; 10 bases match TRBD1. The CDR3 is 16 residues long. Losses at the gene ends were 4 bases for V and 3 bases for J; bases not matched to a gene: 7. Germline V lookup: CDR1 LGHNA, CDR2 YSLEER.

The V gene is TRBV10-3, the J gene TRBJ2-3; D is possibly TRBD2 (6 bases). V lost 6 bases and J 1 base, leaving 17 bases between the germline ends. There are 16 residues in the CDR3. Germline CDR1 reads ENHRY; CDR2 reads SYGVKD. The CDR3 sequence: CAIRPGPSVGTDTQYF. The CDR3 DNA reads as TGTGCCATCAGGCCCGGGCCTAGCGTTGGCACAGATACGCAGTATTTT.

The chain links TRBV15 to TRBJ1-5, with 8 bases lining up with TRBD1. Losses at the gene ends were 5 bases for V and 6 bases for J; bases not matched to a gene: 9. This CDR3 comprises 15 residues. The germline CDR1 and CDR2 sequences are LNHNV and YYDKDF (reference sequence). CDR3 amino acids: CATSPRQGIPQPQHF. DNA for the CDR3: TGTGCCACCAGCCCTCGACAGGGGATCCCTCAGCCCCAGCATTTT.

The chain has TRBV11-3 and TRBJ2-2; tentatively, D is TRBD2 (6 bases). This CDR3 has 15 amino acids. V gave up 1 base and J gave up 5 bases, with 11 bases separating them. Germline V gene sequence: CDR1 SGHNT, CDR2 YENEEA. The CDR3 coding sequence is TGTGCCAGCAGCTTAGTTGCAGGAGGGACCGGGGAGCTGTTTTTT. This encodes CASSLVAGGTGELFF.

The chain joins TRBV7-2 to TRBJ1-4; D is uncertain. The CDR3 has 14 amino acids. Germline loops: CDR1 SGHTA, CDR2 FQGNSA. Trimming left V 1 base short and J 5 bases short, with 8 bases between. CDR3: CASSLEYSNEKLFF. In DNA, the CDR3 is TGTGCCAGCAGCTTAGAATACAGCAATGAAAAACTGTTTTTT. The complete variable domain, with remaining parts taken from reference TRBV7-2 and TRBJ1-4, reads GAGVSQSPSNKVTEKGKDVELRCDPISGHTALYWYRQSLGQGLEFLIYFQGNSAPDKSGLPSDRFSAERTGGSVSTLTIQRTQQEDSAVYLCASSLEYSNEKLFFGSGTQLSVL.

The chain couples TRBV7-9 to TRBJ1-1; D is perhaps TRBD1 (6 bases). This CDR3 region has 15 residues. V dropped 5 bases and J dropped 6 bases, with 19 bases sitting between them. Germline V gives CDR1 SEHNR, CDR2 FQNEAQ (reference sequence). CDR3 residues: CASSLDRLTGAEAFF. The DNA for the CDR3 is TGTGCCAGCAGCCTCGACAGGCTAACTGGGGCTGAAGCTTTCTTT.

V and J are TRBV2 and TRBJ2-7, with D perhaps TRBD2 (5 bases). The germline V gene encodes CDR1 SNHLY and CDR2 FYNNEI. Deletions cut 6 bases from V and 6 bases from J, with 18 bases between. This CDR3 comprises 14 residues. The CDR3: CASSGVGPYVEQYF. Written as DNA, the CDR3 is TGTGCCAGCAGCGGGGTGGGCCCCTACGTCGAGCAGTACTTC.

In DNA, the CDR3 is TGTGCCAGCAGCCAACTTGGGGGGTCTAATTCACCCCTCCACTTT. It translates to CASSQLGGSNSPLHF. The chain combines TRBV14 with TRBJ1-6; D possibly corresponds to TRBD1 (5 bases). Germline CDR1 SGHDN, CDR2 FVKESK. The V end was cut by 2 bases, the J end by 6 bases, with 11 bases between. This CDR3 spans 15 amino acids.

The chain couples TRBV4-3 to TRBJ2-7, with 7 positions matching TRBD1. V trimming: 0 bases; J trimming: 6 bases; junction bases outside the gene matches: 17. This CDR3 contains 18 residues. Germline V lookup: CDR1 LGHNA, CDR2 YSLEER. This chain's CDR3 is CASSQDRQGSHRISEQYF. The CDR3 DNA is TGCGCCAGCAGCCAAGATAGACAGGGTAGTCATCGGATCTCCGAGCAGTACTTC.

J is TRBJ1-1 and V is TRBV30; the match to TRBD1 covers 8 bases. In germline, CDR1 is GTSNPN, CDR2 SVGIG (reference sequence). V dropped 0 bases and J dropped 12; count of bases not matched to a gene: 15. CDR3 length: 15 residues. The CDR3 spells CAWSVRTGFGELTFF. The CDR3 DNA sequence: TGTGCCTGGAGTGTCAGGACAGGGTTCGGGGAATTGACTTTCTTT.

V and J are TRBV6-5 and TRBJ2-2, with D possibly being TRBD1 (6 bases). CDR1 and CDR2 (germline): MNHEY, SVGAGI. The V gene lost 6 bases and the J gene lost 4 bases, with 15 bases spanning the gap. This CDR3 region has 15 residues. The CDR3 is CASSRNRDGTGELFF. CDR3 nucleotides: TGTGCCAGCAGCCGAAACAGGGACGGCACCGGGGAGCTGTTTTTT.

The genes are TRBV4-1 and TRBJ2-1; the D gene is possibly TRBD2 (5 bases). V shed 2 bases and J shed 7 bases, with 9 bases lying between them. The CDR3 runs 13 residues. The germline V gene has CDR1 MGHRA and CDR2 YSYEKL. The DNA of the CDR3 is TGCGCCAGCAGCCAACGAGAGGGAAATGAGCAGTTCTTC. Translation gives CASSQREGNEQFF.

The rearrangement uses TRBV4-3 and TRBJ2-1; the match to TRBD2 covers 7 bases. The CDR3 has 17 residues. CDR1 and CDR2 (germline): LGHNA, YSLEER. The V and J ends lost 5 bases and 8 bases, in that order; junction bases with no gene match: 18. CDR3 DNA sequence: TGCGCCAGCAGCAAAGCTCCTTGGGCGGGGGTTAGGGATGAGCAGTTCTTC. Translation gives CASSKAPWAGVRDEQFF.

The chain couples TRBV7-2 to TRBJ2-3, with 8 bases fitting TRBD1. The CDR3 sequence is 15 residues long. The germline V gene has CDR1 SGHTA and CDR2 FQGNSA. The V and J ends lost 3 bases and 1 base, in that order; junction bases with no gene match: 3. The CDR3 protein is CASSFDRGGTDTQYF. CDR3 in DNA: TGTGCCAGCAGCTTCGACAGGGGCGGCACAGATACGCAGTATTTT.

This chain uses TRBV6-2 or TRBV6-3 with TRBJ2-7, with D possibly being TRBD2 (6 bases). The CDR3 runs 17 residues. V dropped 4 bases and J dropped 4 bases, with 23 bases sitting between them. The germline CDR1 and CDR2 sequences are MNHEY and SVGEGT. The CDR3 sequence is CASSLARAGRRVYEQYF. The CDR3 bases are TGTGCCAGCAGTTTAGCGAGGGCGGGGCGACGAGTATACGAGCAGTACTTC.

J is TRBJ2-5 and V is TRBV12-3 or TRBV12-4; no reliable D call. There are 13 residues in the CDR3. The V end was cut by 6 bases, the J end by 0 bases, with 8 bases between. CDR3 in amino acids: CASRRDNQETQYF. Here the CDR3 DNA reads TGTGCCAGCAGACGAGACAACCAAGAGACCCAGTACTTC.

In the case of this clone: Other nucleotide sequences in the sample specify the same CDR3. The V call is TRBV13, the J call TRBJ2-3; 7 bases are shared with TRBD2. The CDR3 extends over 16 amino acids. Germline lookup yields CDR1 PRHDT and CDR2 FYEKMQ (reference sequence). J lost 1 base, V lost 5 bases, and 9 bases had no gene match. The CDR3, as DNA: TGTGCCAGCAGCGCGGCCGGGGGGAGGGGCACAGATACGCAGTATTTT. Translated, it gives CASSAAGGRGTDTQYF.

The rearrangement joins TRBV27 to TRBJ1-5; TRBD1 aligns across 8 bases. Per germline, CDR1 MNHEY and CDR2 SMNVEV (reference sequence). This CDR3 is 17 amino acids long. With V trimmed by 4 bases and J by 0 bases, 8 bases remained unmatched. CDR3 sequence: CASSSGQGGGSNQPQHF. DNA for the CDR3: TGTGCCAGCAGTTCAGGACAGGGAGGCGGTAGCAATCAGCCCCAGCATTTT.

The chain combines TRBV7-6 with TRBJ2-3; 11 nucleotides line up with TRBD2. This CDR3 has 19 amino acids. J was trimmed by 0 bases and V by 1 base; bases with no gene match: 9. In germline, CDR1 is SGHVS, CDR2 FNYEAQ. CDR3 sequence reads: CASSLGASGGPPSTDTQYF. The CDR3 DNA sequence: TGTGCCAGCAGCTTAGGGGCTAGCGGGGGGCCCCCTAGCACAGATACGCAGTATTTT.